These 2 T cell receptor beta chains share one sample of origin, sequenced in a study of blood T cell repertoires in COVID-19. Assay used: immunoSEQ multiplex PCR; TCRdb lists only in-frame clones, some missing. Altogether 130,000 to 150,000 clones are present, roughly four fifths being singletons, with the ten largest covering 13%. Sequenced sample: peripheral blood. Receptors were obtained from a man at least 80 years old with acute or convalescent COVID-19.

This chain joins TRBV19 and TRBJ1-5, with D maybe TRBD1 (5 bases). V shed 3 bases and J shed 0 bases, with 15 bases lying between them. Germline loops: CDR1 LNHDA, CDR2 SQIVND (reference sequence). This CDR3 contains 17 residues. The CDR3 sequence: CASSMGGGTYSNQPQHF. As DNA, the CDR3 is TGTGCCAGTAGTATGGGCGGGGGGACCTATAGCAATCAGCCCCAGCATTTT.

CDR3 sequence (DNA): TGTGCCAGCAGCTTAGCTTGGTCTAGCGGGGGGGACCAAGAGACCCAGTACTTC. Amino acids: CASSLAWSSGGDQETQYF. The chain carries TRBV7-2 and TRBJ2-5, with 12 bases lining up with TRBD2. CDR1 SGHTA and CDR2 FQGNSA come from the germline V gene. The CDR3 is 18 residues long. The ends lost 0 bases at V and 0 bases at J; junction bases unmatched: 5.